These 24 T cell receptor beta chains were all obtained from the same sample, sequenced in a study of T cells in Graves' hyperthyroidism and ophthalmopathy. Amplified TCR beta CDR3 regions derived from RNA transcripts. Primed by the HTBI set, a first-round RT-PCR was run on the TCR CDR3. TCRdb fed the multiplex PCR reads into MiXCR, producing one record per CDR3 protein. The sample yields about 540,000 distinct CDR3 sequences, 35% to 55% seen once. Sequencing was done on a sample of peripheral blood or thyroid tissue (not recorded which). These receptors were taken from a woman between 18 and 30 years old with Graves' hyperthyroidism.

The chain combines TRBV12-3 or TRBV12-4 with TRBJ2-7; 10 bases align to TRBD2. The CDR3 is 15 amino acids. Trimming took 6 bases from V and 2 from J; bases not matched to a gene: 7. The CDR3 DNA reads as TGTGCCAGCAGGCCAACAACTAGCGGGGCCTACGAGCAGTACTTC. This translates into CASRPTTSGAYEQYF.

This clonotype showed up just a few times. The chain carries TRBV20-1 and TRBJ1-4; D perhaps matches TRBD1 (5 bases). The CDR3 sequence is 14 residues long. CDR1 DFQATT and CDR2 SNEGSKA come from the germline V gene (reference sequence). Trimming stripped 1 base from V and 6 bases from J, with 12 bases between. The CDR3 nucleotides read TGCAGTGCTAGAGTCATAGGGGTGTATGAAAAACTGTTTTTT. This translates into CSARVIGVYEKLFF.

The chain has TRBV7-6 and TRBJ2-2, with TRBD1 as a possible D gene (5 bases). This CDR3 is 14 amino acids long. V shed 5 bases and J shed 6 bases, with 13 bases lying between them. From germline, CDR1 is SGHVS and CDR2 FNYEAQ. CDR3 region: CASSRRALAGELFF. The CDR3 nucleotides are TGTGCCAGCAGCCGCAGGGCCCTAGCCGGGGAGCTGTTTTTT.

This rearrangement joins TRBV10-3 to TRBJ1-5; unclear D gene. CDR3 size: 15 residues. The germline V gene encodes CDR1 ENHRY and CDR2 SYGVKD. V shed 3 bases and J shed 6 bases, with 15 bases lying between them. The CDR3 nucleotides read TGTGCCATCAGTGACGCTGGTGGGGTTCGTCAGCCCCAGCATTTT. This encodes CAISDAGGVRQPQHF.

The rearrangement links TRBV5-1 to TRBJ2-1, with TRBD1 identical over 10 bases. Losses at the gene ends were 2 bases for V and 10 bases for J; bases not matched to a gene: 6. This CDR3 region has 14 residues. CDR1 SGHRS and CDR2 YFSETQ come from the germline V gene. This chain's CDR3 is CASSFSGTGVEQFF. CDR3 sequence (DNA): TGCGCCAGCAGCTTCTCCGGGACAGGGGTCGAGCAGTTCTTC.

This clonotype was found many times. The chain combines TRBV19 with TRBJ1-2, with 10 bases that match TRBD1. The CDR3 has 13 amino acids. Losses at the gene ends were 6 bases for V and 8 bases for J; bases not matched to a gene: 6. In germline, CDR1 is LNHDA, CDR2 SQIVND (reference sequence). CDR3 in amino acids: CASRKGQGNGYTF. DNA of the CDR3: TGTGCCAGTAGGAAGGGACAGGGGAACGGCTACACCTTC.

About this clonotype itself: One end of the junction does not line up with germline, which may come from a read error. The V gene is TRBV25-1, the J gene TRBJ1-2; D gene uncertain. The V gene's germline CDR1 is MGHDK and CDR2 SYGVNS. This CDR3 has 14 residues. This chain's CDR3 is CASSFGESDYSYTF. The DNA for the CDR3 is TGTGCCAGCAGTTTCGGGGAGTCCGACTATAGCTACACCTTC.

This clonotype was counted between two and nine times. The rearrangement joins TRBV20-1 to TRBJ1-4; D is ambiguous. This CDR3 contains 14 residues. V lost 0 bases, J lost 0 bases, and 5 bases lay in between. The germline V gene has CDR1 DFQATT and CDR2 SNEGSKA (reference sequence). CDR3 in amino acids: CSARDSATNEKLFF. The DNA of the CDR3 is TGCAGTGCTAGAGACTCTGCAACTAATGAAAAACTGTTTTTT.

In its sample, this clonotype was seen many times. The V gene is TRBV7-9, the J gene TRBJ1-5; possible D gene TRBD1, 5 bases. This CDR3 is 14 amino acids long. Germline CDR1 reads SEHNR; CDR2 reads FQNEAQ (reference sequence). V lost 6 bases, J lost 5 bases, and 14 bases lay in between. CDR3 residues: CASSHRDGDQPQHF. DNA for the CDR3: TGTGCCAGCAGTCACCGGGACGGGGATCAGCCCCAGCATTTT.

This clonotype has just a few counts. The chain has TRBV7-9 and TRBJ2-7; 11 bases line up with TRBD1. Germline CDR1 and CDR2: SEHNR and FQNEAQ (reference sequence). The CDR3 loop spans 17 amino acids. With 6 bases clipped from V and 3 bases from J, the junction kept 13 bases outside the gene matches. CDR3 nucleotides: TGTGCCAGCAGACGGACAGGGGGCTCGGGACTACACTACGAGCAGTACTTC. Translating it yields CASRRTGGSGLHYEQYF.

The chain combines TRBV10-1 with TRBJ1-2; unclear D gene. The germline V gene encodes CDR1 WNHNN and CDR2 SYGVQD (reference sequence). CDR3 size: 13 residues. Trimming removed 7 bases from V and 2 bases from J, with 11 bases in between. This CDR3 reads CASIPPLNYGYTF. For the CDR3, the DNA is TGCGCCAGCATCCCTCCCCTCAACTATGGCTACACCTTC.

This clonotype was counted at least ten times. The genes are TRBV2 and TRBJ1-2, with D perhaps TRBD1 (6 bases). Per the germline V gene, CDR1 is SNHLY and CDR2 is FYNNEI. CDR3 size: 12 residues. Between the trimmed V and J ends, which lost 9 bases and 6 bases, there was a span of 14 bases. The CDR3 sequence: CARSRGADGYTF. CDR3 in DNA: TGTGCCAGATCTCGGGGGGCTGATGGCTACACCTTC.

This clonotype was seen more than once but under ten times. The chain couples TRBV20-1 to TRBJ1-6; D is undetermined. The germline V and J ends were trimmed by 0 bases and 14 bases, with 17 bases remaining between them. This CDR3 contains 14 residues. Per the germline V gene, CDR1 is DFQATT and CDR2 is SNEGSKA (reference sequence). CDR3: CSARDERARWTLHF. The CDR3 DNA reads TGCAGTGCTAGAGATGAGCGGGCCCGTTGGACCCTCCACTTT.

The CDR3 DNA is TGTGCCAGCAGTTGGCGTTTTGATGAGCAGTTCTTC. Its translation is CASSWRFDEQFF. The rearrangement joins TRBV12-3 or TRBV12-4 to TRBJ2-5; D gene ambiguous. The J call may be mistaken, given a closer DNA end match to TRBJ2-1. The CDR3 extends over 12 amino acids.

This clonotype occurred many times. Germline and junction disagree at one end, which may indicate a read error. This chain connects TRBV5-1 to TRBJ1-3, with 8 bases aligning to TRBD1. This CDR3 contains 14 residues. Germline loops: CDR1 SGHRS, CDR2 YFSETQ. DNA of the CDR3: TGTGCCAGCAGCTTGACAGGGGCTGGAAACACCATATATTTT. Translating gives CASSLTGAGNTIYF.

As concerns this clonotype: This may arise from a read error, as a much more abundant clone is one base away. The V call is TRBV7-2, the J call TRBJ1-2, with a possible D match to TRBD1 (6 bases). Germline V gene sequence: CDR1 SGHTA, CDR2 FQGNSA. The germline V and J ends were trimmed by 3 bases and 3 bases, with 8 bases remaining between them. CDR3 length equals 13 residues. CDR3 nucleotide sequence: TGTGCCAGCAGCTTCGAGGGGGACTATGGCTACACCTTC. Translation: CASSFEGDYGYTF.

The chain carries TRBV19 and TRBJ2-2; 9 bases are shared with TRBD1. J lost 14 bases, V lost 5 bases, and 9 bases had no gene match. CDR1 is LNHDA and CDR2 is SQIVND in the germline V gene (reference sequence). This CDR3 has 13 residues. The CDR3 sequence is CASSHDPDRGLFF. The CDR3 DNA follows: TGTGCCAGTAGTCACGACCCGGACAGGGGACTGTTTTTT.

This clonotype occurred a few times. CDR3 amino acids: CASSPELREYYGYTF. The CDR3 coding sequence is TGCGCCAGCAGCCCCGAGCTGAGGGAGTACTATGGCTACACCTTC. The genes are TRBV4-1 and TRBJ1-2; D unclear. V lost 4 bases and J 3 bases, leaving 15 bases between the germline ends. The CDR3 sequence is 15 residues long. Germline assignment: CDR1 MGHRA and CDR2 YSYEKL.

The chain couples TRBV19 to TRBJ1-2; D remains ambiguous. The V and J ends lost 3 bases and 7 bases respectively, with 18 bases between them. The CDR3 is made up of 15 amino acids. Germline V gene data show CDR1 as LNHDA and CDR2 as SQIVND (reference sequence). The CDR3 nucleotides read TGTGCCAGTAGTATTTCCTTAGTGAGTGATGGTGGCTACACCTTC. This translates into CASSISLVSDGGYTF.

The chain employs TRBV19 and TRBJ1-1; D may be TRBD1 (5 bases). CDR3 length equals 14 residues. Per the germline V gene, CDR1 is LNHDA and CDR2 is SQIVND (reference sequence). Trimming took 6 bases from V and 5 from J, leaving 16 bases between them. The CDR3 nucleotides are TGTGCCAGTAGCCCTGAGACTGAGGGGACTGAAGCTTTCTTT. This encodes CASSPETEGTEAFF.

The rearrangement links TRBV10-2 to TRBJ2-7; D assignment may be TRBD1 or TRBD2 (6 bases each). This CDR3 contains 17 residues. Trimming cost V 6 bases and J 5 bases, with 26 bases left between them. Germline V gene data show CDR1 as WSHSY and CDR2 as SAAADI. The CDR3 region has the DNA TGCGCCAGCAGCCTCCTACTCGGGGGCGCCCCAAACCACGAGCAGTACTTC. Its translation: CASSLLLGGAPNHEQYF.

This clonotype turned up a few times. The chain links TRBV29-1 to TRBJ2-5; D might be TRBD2 (5 bases). From germline, CDR1 is SQVTM and CDR2 ANQGSEA. The length of the CDR3 is 13 residues. V shed 7 bases and J shed 6 bases, with 18 bases lying between them. The CDR3 DNA follows: TGCAGCGCCGGGGTTGTGCTAACCAAGACCCAGTACTTC. It translates to CSAGVVLTKTQYF.

This clonotype was seen only a few times. The J gene is TRBJ2-7, the V gene TRBV12-3 or TRBV12-4, with D hard to call. The V gene lost 7 bases and the J gene lost 2 bases, with 9 bases spanning the gap. This CDR3 is 12 amino acids long. The CDR3 DNA follows: TGTGCCAGCATGGGATTTACCTACGAGCAGTACTTC. Its protein is CASMGFTYEQYF.

The chain recombines TRBV7-2 with TRBJ1-1; the match to TRBD1 covers 11 bases. The CDR3 is 18 amino acids. Germline V gene data show CDR1 as SGHTA and CDR2 as FQGNSA. With V trimmed by 2 bases and J by 5 bases, 13 bases remained unmatched. CDR3 residues: CASSLPPGQGVDTTEAFF. For the CDR3, the DNA is TGTGCCAGCAGCTTACCCCCGGGACAGGGGGTTGATACGACTGAAGCTTTCTTT.